This passage covers 19 T cell receptor beta chains from one sample sequenced in a study of beta chain features in type 1 diabetes. Study-wide points: TCRB CDR3s were moderately but significantly shorter in Type 1 diabetes patients in all four CD4+ subsets.

Expressed TCRB transcripts were sequenced because the isolated RNA had all been reverse transcribed beforehand. Assay: immunoSEQ multiplex PCR; the TCRdb copy retains only in-frame clones and omits some. The sample lists 500,000 to 850,000 clones, around 15% occurring once. These receptors' targets are unknown. Sequenced material: naive CD4+ T cells from blood. The receptors here all came from a man between 18 and 29 years old with type 1 diabetes.

The chain combines TRBV7-9 with TRBJ1-3, with 7 bases matching TRBD1. V lost 5 bases, J lost 4 bases, and 2 bases stayed unmatched. Germline loops: CDR1 SEHNR, CDR2 FQNEAQ (reference sequence). The CDR3 spans 13 residues. The CDR3 DNA reads TGTGCCAGCAGCACGGACAGGGGAAACACCATATATTTT. Encoded protein: CASSTDRGNTIYF.

This clone has only a few counts. The chain has TRBV7-2 and TRBJ2-7, with D possibly matching TRBD2 (6 bases). This CDR3 has 15 residues. V was trimmed by 8 bases and J by 2 bases, leaving 19 bases between them. Germline-derived CDR1 and CDR2 are SGHTA and FQGNSA. This CDR3 is CASRGRGQRPYEQYF. The CDR3, as DNA: TGTGCCAGCCGCGGGCGGGGCCAACGGCCCTACGAGCAGTACTTC. The variable domain in full, completed from reference TRBV7-2 and TRBJ2-7, reads GAGVSQSPSNKVTEKGKDVELRCDPISGHTALYWYRQSLGQGLEFLIYFQGNSAPDKSGLPSDRFSAERTGGSVSTLTIQRTQQEDSAVYLCASRGRGQRPYEQYFGPGTRLTVT.

The gene calls are TRBV29-1 and TRBJ2-2, with D unresolved. Germline V lookup: CDR1 SQVTM, CDR2 ANQGSEA. The CDR3 length is 13 residues. The V gene lost 6 bases and the J gene lost 5 bases, with 13 bases spanning the gap. The CDR3 nucleotides are TGCAGCGTGGGTGGTTACGGAACCGGGGAGCTGTTTTTT. Translated, it gives CSVGGYGTGELFF.

V gene TRBV6-5 combines with J gene TRBJ2-1; D not certain. Germline V lookup: CDR1 MNHEY, CDR2 SVGAGI. V lost 7 bases and J lost 5, with 12 bases in between. The CDR3 covers 13 residues. For the CDR3, the DNA is TGTGCCAGCAAGTCGCCGTATAACAATGAGCAGTTCTTC. This encodes CASKSPYNNEQFF.

V usage is TRBV10-3 and J usage is TRBJ2-7; 11 positions match TRBD2. The CDR3 loop spans 16 amino acids. From germline, CDR1 is ENHRY and CDR2 SYGVKD. The V segment lost 4 bases and the J segment 0 bases; nucleotides outside the gene matches: 5. Written as DNA, the CDR3 is TGTGCCATCAGTGGAGGGACTAGCGGAACCTCCTACGAGCAGTACTTC. It is translated as CAISGGTSGTSYEQYF.

The V gene is TRBV5-1, the J gene TRBJ1-2; D might be TRBD1 (6 bases). Germline V gene data show CDR1 as SGHRS and CDR2 as YFSETQ. This CDR3 comprises 13 residues. V lost 1 base, J lost 3 bases, and 7 bases lay in between. The CDR3 region is CASSLSGDYGYTF. The CDR3 nucleotides are TGCGCCAGCAGCTTGTCAGGGGACTATGGCTACACCTTC.

This clone was counted between two and nine times. This chain joins TRBV4-3 and TRBJ2-3; weak D call: TRBD1 (8 bases). The CDR3 covers 17 residues. Trimming took 1 base from V and 2 from J, leaving 16 bases between them. Germline V lookup: CDR1 LGHNA, CDR2 YSLEER. DNA for the CDR3: TGCGCCAGCAGCCAAGGTGACAGGGGAGGGATCACAGATACGCAGTATTTT. Its translation: CASSQGDRGGITDTQYF.

Only a few counts were recorded for this clone. The chain recombines TRBV9 with TRBJ1-3, with unresolved D. CDR1 is SGDLS, CDR2 YYNGEE, per germline. V was trimmed by 1 base and J by 4 bases, leaving 9 bases between them. CDR3 length: 14 amino acids. The CDR3 nucleotides read TGTGCCAGCAGCGTATCAGAGTCCGGAAACACCATATATTTT. The encoded protein is CASSVSESGNTIYF.

This chain uses TRBV6-5 with TRBJ2-2, with a tentative D call TRBD2 (6 bases). With 6 bases removed from V and 4 bases from J, the gap between germline ends came to 15 bases. This CDR3 has 15 residues. Germline CDR1 reads MNHEY; CDR2 reads SVGAGI. The CDR3 protein is CASREGTPGTGELFF. The CDR3 coding sequence is TGTGCCAGCAGGGAGGGAACCCCAGGCACCGGGGAGCTGTTTTTT.

The genes are TRBV7-2 and TRBJ2-7; weak D call: TRBD1 (5 bases). The CDR3 is 15 residues long. V was cut by 2 bases and J by 1 base, with 12 bases left in between. Germline V gene data show CDR1 as SGHTA and CDR2 as FQGNSA. The CDR3 DNA is TGTGCCAGCAGCTTACAATGGAGACAGTCCTACGAGCAGTACTTC. It codes for CASSLQWRQSYEQYF.

The table lists this clone with a few counts. The chain employs TRBV7-9 and TRBJ2-5; 11 positions match TRBD2. The CDR3 sequence is 15 residues long. Germline V gene lookup returns CDR1 SEHNR and CDR2 FQNEAQ (reference sequence). J lost 1 base, V lost 5 bases, and 3 bases had no gene match. CDR3 DNA: TGTGCCAGCAGCCCGGGACTAGCGGTCCAAGAGACCCAGTACTTC. Residues: CASSPGLAVQETQYF.

This sequence joins TRBV27 and TRBJ2-7; the match to TRBD2 covers 10 bases. Trimming cost V 2 bases and J 0 bases; bases outside gene matches: 1. CDR3 size: 15 residues. CDR1 MNHEY and CDR2 SMNVEV come from the germline V gene (reference sequence). The CDR3: CASSLTSGISYEQYF. The CDR3 region has the DNA TGTGCCAGCAGTTTAACTAGCGGGATCTCCTACGAGCAGTACTTC.

This clone was counted only a few times. The chain carries TRBV27 and TRBJ2-1; 9 bases are a match to TRBD2. Unmatched junction bases numbered 6, after V lost 6 bases and J lost 3 bases. Germline assignment: CDR1 MNHEY and CDR2 SMNVEV (reference sequence). The CDR3 totals 15 residues. CDR3 amino acids: CASRSEREVYNEQFF. Here the CDR3 DNA reads TGTGCCAGCAGGTCCGAGCGGGAGGTCTACAATGAGCAGTTCTTC.

A note on this clone: This may stem from a read error, because a much larger clone lies one nucleotide away. This chain connects TRBV5-1 to TRBJ2-3; no definite D call. In germline, CDR1 is SGHRS, CDR2 YFSETQ. This CDR3 is built from 12 residues. Trimming cost V 1 base and J 2 bases, with 2 bases left between them. The DNA of the CDR3 is TGCGCCAGCAGCTTGTACACAGATACGCAGTATTTT. This sequence encodes CASSLYTDTQYF.

This clone showed up just a few times. V and J are TRBV7-2 and TRBJ1-1, with no clear D. V lost 5 bases, J lost 2 bases, and 3 bases lay in between. The CDR3 totals 11 residues. Germline CDR1 and CDR2: SGHTA and FQGNSA. The CDR3 nucleotides read TGTGCCAGCAGCCTAAACACTGAAGCTTTCTTT. As protein: CASSLNTEAFF.

A few counts support this clone. The genes are TRBV9 and TRBJ2-7, with TRBD2 identical over 12 bases. CDR1 SGDLS and CDR2 YYNGEE come from the germline V gene. V dropped 4 bases and J dropped 4; count of bases not matched to a gene: 6. The CDR3 has 15 residues. DNA for the CDR3: TGTGCCAGCAGCCCAACCGGGACTAGCGGGTACGAGCAGTACTTC. Protein product: CASSPTGTSGYEQYF.

CDR3 amino acids: CASSSSRVSETQYF. The CDR3 DNA reads as TGTGCCAGCAGCTCCTCCAGGGTATCGGAGACCCAGTACTTC. The rearrangement joins TRBV7-2 to TRBJ2-5; possibly TRBD1 for D (5 bases). The CDR3 has 14 amino acids. CDR1 is SGHTA and CDR2 is FQGNSA in the germline V gene. Deletions cut 4 bases from V and 5 bases from J, with 14 bases between.

The genes are TRBV6-5 and TRBJ1-1, with 9 bases matching TRBD1. The J segment lost 3 bases and the V segment lost 0 bases, leaving 5 bases of the junction unmatched. The CDR3 runs 16 residues. Germline V lookup: CDR1 MNHEY, CDR2 SVGAGI. The CDR3 DNA follows: TGTGCCAGCAGTTACTCGCAGACAGGGGGGGACACTGAAGCTTTCTTT. This translates into CASSYSQTGGDTEAFF.

A remark on this clone: In this CDR3 the conserved last residue, phenylalanine or tryptophan, is missing, so a read error is likely. The limits of the CDR3 on the DNA are not certain, so only TCRdb's listed CDR3 is given. The CDR3 loop reads CASSKRGLVPSHL. V and J are TRBV6-5 and TRBJ2-7; no check of the table's D call, TRBD2, against the DNA was made. From its first to its last residue, the CDR3 has 13 amino acids. Germline V gene data show CDR1 as MNHEY and CDR2 as SVGAGI.